This T cell receptor (beta chain) was observed in a study of early stage breast cancer tumors. Study in general: ER+/PR+/HER2- status applied to about 80% of the 16 invasive breast tumors. Invasive lobular carcinomas made up about 30% of the 12 ER+/PR+/HER2- tumors. Regarding the study as a whole: Compared with adjacent normal breast, tumors showed about 2.3-fold denser, more clonal T cells. Enriched TCRB sequences shared across patients were mostly commonly generated sequences.

Worth noting for this clone: Its antigen remains unknown.

The data were produced by immunoSEQ multiplex PCR, yet TCRdb's version contains in-frame clones alone and is incomplete. Found here are tens of thousands of clones, roughly 80% of them singletons; the top ten hold roughly 3.4%. Trimming stripped 3 bases from V and 3 bases from J, with 3 bases between. CDR1 and CDR2 from the germline V gene are DFQATT and SNEGSKA (reference sequence). The CDR3 length is 11 residues. The receptor was isolated from a person between 30 and 45 years old with breast cancer. What was sequenced was blood. The V call is TRBV20-1, the J call TRBJ1-3, with D hard to call. CDR3 coding DNA: TGCAGTGCTAGGGGTGGAAACACCATATATTTT. Protein product: CSARGGNTIYF.